Sequencing of this T cell receptor beta chain was carried out in a study of T cell repertoires in cytomegalovirus infection. The sample holds a few counts of this clonotype. TCRdb re-derived calls from the reads in MiXCR, one entry per CDR3 protein. The table lists about 490,000 distinct CDR3 sequences, 16% of them singletons, with 24% in the top ten. This clonotype originated in a human donor in good health (CMV status not recorded). Some clones in this sample may be carry-over from other donors' samples. What was sequenced was CD8+ T cells from PBMCs.

CDR3 residues: CASSLWSSRGTNEKLFF. DNA of the CDR3: TGTGCCAGCAGCTTATGGTCGTCAAGGGGAACTAATGAAAAACTGTTTTTT. The chain uses TRBV11-2 and TRBJ1-4; a weak D match, TRBD1 (5 bases). The germline V and J ends were trimmed by 2 bases and 1 base, with 14 bases remaining between them. Germline-derived CDR1 and CDR2 are SGHAT and FQNNGV. The CDR3 runs 17 residues.